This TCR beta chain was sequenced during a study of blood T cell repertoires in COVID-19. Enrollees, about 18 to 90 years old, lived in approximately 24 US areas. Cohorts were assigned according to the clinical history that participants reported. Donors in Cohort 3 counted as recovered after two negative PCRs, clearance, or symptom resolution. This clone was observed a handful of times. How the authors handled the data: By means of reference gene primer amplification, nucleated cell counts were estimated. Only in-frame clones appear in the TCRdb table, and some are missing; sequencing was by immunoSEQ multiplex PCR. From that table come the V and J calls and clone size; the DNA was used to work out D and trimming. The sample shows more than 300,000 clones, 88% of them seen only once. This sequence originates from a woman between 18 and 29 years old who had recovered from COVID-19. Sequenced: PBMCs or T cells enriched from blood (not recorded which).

The CDR3 nucleotides read TGTGCCAGTAGTACGGGGTACGGGGGCACTGAAGCTTTCTTT. As protein: CASSTGYGGTEAFF. V and J are TRBV19 and TRBJ1-1; D perhaps matches TRBD1 (5 bases). V was clipped by 4 bases and J by 4 bases, with 13 bases between them. The CDR3 is 14 residues long. CDR1 LNHDA and CDR2 SQIVND come from the germline V gene (reference sequence). Full variable domain (outside the CDR3, taken from reference TRBV19 and TRBJ1-1): DGGITQSPKYLFRKEGQNVTLSCEQNLNHDAMYWYRQDPGQGLRLIYYSQIVNDFQKGDIAEGYSVSREKKESFPLTVTSAQKNPTAFYLCASSTGYGGTEAFFGQGTRLTVV.